The 11 T cell receptor beta chains reported below all come from one sample, sequenced in a study of cytomegalovirus exposure and HLA in healthy donors (dated by TCRdb to 2017 to 2019). Library preparation employed the immunoSEQ multiplex PCR assay. The multiplex PCR relied on a mix of 60 forward primers for TCR Vbeta segments and 13 reverse primers for TCR Jbeta segments. TCRdb took this table from immuneACCESS and kept in-frame rearrangements with V and J called. Such tables lack part of the clones; where checked against another copy, unresolved V genes explain under half of the gap, and the rest is unexplained. The sample table includes some 140,000 clones. Roughly 2% of the sample lies in the top ten. Sequenced material: PBMCs. All receptors derive from a woman in her sixties or seventies in good health and CMV-seronegative.

The chain employs TRBV5-1 and TRBJ2-7; weak D call: TRBD2 (5 bases). V was pared by 1 base and J by 2 bases, with 7 bases between. Germline-derived CDR1 and CDR2 are SGHRS and YFSETQ. The CDR3 is 13 amino acids. CDR3 in DNA: TGCGCCAGCAGCTTGTCCGGGGCCTACGAGCAGTACTTC. Residues: CASSLSGAYEQYF.

The genes are TRBV2 and TRBJ2-7; 7 nucleotides agree with TRBD2. CDR3 length: 14 amino acids. Germline V CDR1 and CDR2: SNHLY, FYNNEI. With V trimmed by 8 bases and J by 4 bases, 11 bases remained unmatched. The CDR3 here is CASSEGRGDYEQYF. As DNA, the CDR3 is TGTGCCAGCTCCGAGGGCCGGGGGGATTACGAGCAGTACTTC.

The chain couples TRBV5-1 to TRBJ2-4; TRBD1 aligns across 7 bases. Germline-derived CDR1 and CDR2 are SGHRS and YFSETQ. V dropped 7 bases and J dropped 8; count of bases not matched to a gene: 9. The CDR3 runs to 13 residues. The CDR3 DNA sequence: TGCGCCAGCTACGACAGGGCGGCTGACATTCAGTACTTC. Protein sequence: CASYDRAADIQYF.

The rearrangement uses TRBV6-6 and TRBJ1-1, with a weak D call TRBD1 (6 bases). The length of the CDR3 is 13 residues. Germline V gene sequence: CDR1 MNHNY, CDR2 SVGAGI (reference sequence). V lost 5 bases and J lost 4, with 11 bases in between. The CDR3 protein is CASSQTGLTEAFF. The CDR3 DNA is TGTGCCAGCAGTCAGACAGGTCTCACTGAAGCTTTCTTT.

This rearrangement joins TRBV19 to TRBJ1-1; D perhaps matches TRBD1 (6 bases). The germline V gene has CDR1 LNHDA and CDR2 SQIVND (reference sequence). The length of the CDR3 is 12 residues. The V end was cut by 4 bases, the J end by 6 bases, with 9 bases between. CDR3: CASSTTGPEAFF. For the CDR3, the DNA is TGTGCCAGTAGTACCACAGGGCCTGAAGCTTTCTTT.

The CDR3 DNA sequence: TGCGCCAGCAGCTTGGCCGGGACAGAGGGTATTAGCACCATATATTTT. Amino acid sequence: CASSLAGTEGISTIYF. V and J are TRBV5-1 and TRBJ1-3; 7 positions agree with TRBD1. The germline V gene has CDR1 SGHRS and CDR2 YFSETQ. The V and J ends lost 0 bases and 9 bases, in that order; junction bases with no gene match: 12. There are 16 residues in the CDR3.

The chain recombines TRBV18 with TRBJ2-2; a weak D match, TRBD2 (5 bases). Trimming stripped 8 bases from V and 6 bases from J, with 10 bases between. The CDR3 is 12 residues long. Germline V gene data show CDR1 as KGHSH and CDR2 as LQKENI. CDR3 residues: CASPARAGELFF. The CDR3 nucleotides are TGTGCCAGCCCCGCGAGGGCCGGGGAGCTGTTTTTT.

This chain uses TRBV6-6 with TRBJ1-2, with TRBD1 as a possible D gene (5 bases). The CDR3 contains 13 residues. Germline assignment: CDR1 MNHNY and CDR2 SVGAGI (reference sequence). Trimming cost V 7 bases and J 1 base, with 10 bases left between them. CDR3 sequence reads: CASIEQVNYGYTF. The CDR3 nucleotides are TGTGCCAGCATTGAACAGGTTAACTATGGCTACACCTTC.

The chain is built from TRBV6-5 and TRBJ1-2; D possibly corresponds to TRBD1 (6 bases). CDR1 is MNHEY and CDR2 is SVGAGI in the germline V gene. The V end was cut by 6 bases, the J end by 2 bases, with 13 bases between. The CDR3 contains 14 residues. CDR3 loop: CASSPGHRNYGYTF. CDR3 bases: TGTGCCAGCAGCCCGGGACACCGAAACTATGGCTACACCTTC.

The rearrangement joins TRBV18 to TRBJ1-3, with unresolved D. Germline V CDR1 and CDR2: KGHSH, LQKENI. The CDR3 runs to 13 residues. V lost 9 bases to trimming and J lost 4 bases, with 13 bases between them. CDR3 sequence: CASSPQAGNTIYF. CDR3 sequence (DNA): TGTGCCAGTTCCCCCCAGGCCGGAAACACCATATATTTT.

The chain carries TRBV9 and TRBJ2-7; the match to TRBD2 covers 9 bases. The J segment lost 3 bases and the V segment lost 0 bases, leaving 4 bases of the junction unmatched. The germline gives CDR1 SGDLS, CDR2 YYNGEE. The CDR3 is 15 amino acids. The CDR3 nucleotides read TGTGCCAGCAGCGTAGCTGGTAGCGGGGGCTACGAGCAGTACTTC. It encodes CASSVAGSGGYEQYF.